The source of this TCR beta chain is a study of T cells after yellow fever vaccination. Looking at the study overall: Each low-cell-number fraction was prepared by means of SMART-Seq v4 Ultra Low Input.

TCRdb fed the 5' RACE reads into MiXCR, producing one record per CDR3 protein. The sample comprises 250,000 or so distinct CDR3 sequences, 6.9% of which are singletons, and roughly 0.9% rests with the top ten. Study outcomes and limitations: FACS-sorted repertoires could harbor abundant contaminating bulk-population clonotypes.

V shed 0 bases and J 7 bases; nucleotides not matched to a gene: 7. Germline CDR1 and CDR2: LGHNA and YSLEER. The CDR3 has 16 residues. As to this clonotype: The antigen is undetermined.

The source was CD4+ T cells sorted from PBMCs, collected 15 days after the yellow fever booster vaccination. The V and J genes are TRBV4-3 and TRBJ1-4, with TRBD1 matching over 8 bases. The origin of this receptor is a man aged 25 to 40 who received the YFV17D yellow fever vaccine. CDR3 in amino acids: CASSQDIRTGFEKLFF. The CDR3 DNA sequence: TGCGCCAGCAGCCAAGATATTAGGACAGGGTTTGAAAAACTGTTTTTT.